Here is one T cell receptor beta chain with its context. Its antigen is unknown. CDR1 is PRHDT and CDR2 is FYEKMQ in the germline V gene (reference sequence). CDR3 length: 17 amino acids. This sample was included in a study of post-analysis software for immune sequencing data. Study in general: The study covered relapsing-remitting, secondary progressive and progressive-relapsing courses of multiple sclerosis. Broader study findings: The normalized Chao1 diversity of multiple sclerosis patients was significantly lower than that of controls. In patients, a few TRBV segments were more frequent than in controls, with TRBV5-6, TRBV5-1 and TRBV20-1 among them.

Unique molecular identifiers tagged the TCR beta cDNA libraries. T cells numbering roughly 1 to 10 million yielded 450,000 to 500,000 cDNA molecules. TCRdb used MiXCR to reprocess the PCR reads, holding one entry per CDR3 protein. The sample records some 890,000 distinct CDR3 sequences, around 50% being singletons. This receptor was obtained from a girl aged 5-17 years with multiple sclerosis. The specimen sequenced was blood. The chain has TRBV13 and TRBJ2-7; 10 bases map to TRBD1. The J call is doubtful: the DNA matches TRBJ2-5 better. The CDR3 region has the DNA TGTGCCAGCAGCGCGGGGACAGGGGTTCTTCCACAAGAGACCCAGTACTTC. This gives the protein CASSAGTGVLPQETQYF.